This record concerns one T cell receptor beta chain sequence. Its cognate antigen is unknown. Researchers ran the PCR with 60 Vbeta and 13 Jbeta primers. Profiling relied on immunoSEQ multiplex PCR, and the TCRdb table lists in-frame clones only, not all of them. This table has approximately 93,000 clones, about 66% appearing once. The V gene's germline CDR1 is SNHLY and CDR2 FYNNEI. V was pared by 8 bases and J by 1 base, with 4 bases of the junction left unmatched. The CDR3 has 14 amino acids. The data are from a study of cytomegalovirus exposure and HLA in healthy donors. Notes on the study in general: Sequences of the TCR beta chain were said to predict the HLA-A and HLA-B alleles of most subjects accurately. Using a false discovery rate of 0.05, a later analysis showed that some 16,000 TCR beta sequences were associated with HLA alleles. In an earlier analysis, in around 590 donors, most V segments appeared productive either ~90% or ~30% of the time.

This receptor was identified in a boy aged 5-17 years in good health and CMV-seropositive. The chain joins TRBV2 to TRBJ2-3, with 9 bases lining up with TRBD1. Input material: PBMCs. CDR3 in amino acids: CASLRTGGTDTQYF. Written as DNA, the CDR3 is TGTGCCAGCTTACGGACAGGGGGCACAGATACGCAGTATTTT.